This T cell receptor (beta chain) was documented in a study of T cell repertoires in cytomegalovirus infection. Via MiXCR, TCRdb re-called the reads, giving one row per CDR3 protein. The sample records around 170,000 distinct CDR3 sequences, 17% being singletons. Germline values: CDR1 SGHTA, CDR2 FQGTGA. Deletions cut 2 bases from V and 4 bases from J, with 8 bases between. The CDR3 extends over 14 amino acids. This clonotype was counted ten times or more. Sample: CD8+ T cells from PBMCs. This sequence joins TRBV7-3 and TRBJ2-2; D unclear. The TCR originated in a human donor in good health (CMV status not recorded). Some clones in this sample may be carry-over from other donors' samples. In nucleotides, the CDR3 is TGTGCCAGCAGCTTAGACTTCTCCACCGGGGAGCTGTTTTTT. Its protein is CASSLDFSTGELFF.